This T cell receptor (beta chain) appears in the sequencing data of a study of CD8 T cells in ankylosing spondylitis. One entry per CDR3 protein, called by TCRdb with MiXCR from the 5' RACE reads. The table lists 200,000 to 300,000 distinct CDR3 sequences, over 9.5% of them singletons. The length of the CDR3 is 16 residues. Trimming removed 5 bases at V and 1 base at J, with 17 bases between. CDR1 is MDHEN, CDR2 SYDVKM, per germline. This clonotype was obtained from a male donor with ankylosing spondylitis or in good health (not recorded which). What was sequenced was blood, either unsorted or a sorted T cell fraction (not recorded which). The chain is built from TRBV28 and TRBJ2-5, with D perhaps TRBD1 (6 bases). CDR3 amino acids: CASSPPRQALQETQYF. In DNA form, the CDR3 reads TGTGCCAGCAGTCCCCCCCGACAGGCCCTCCAAGAGACCCAGTACTTC.